This TCR beta chain appears in the sequencing data of a study of T cells after posttransplantation cyclophosphamide. Findings of the study overall: Tissue-infiltrating T cells from skin or gut overlapped little with blood T cells. Later blood repertoires were often dominated by clones from the donor CD8+ memory compartment. After PTCy, TRB diversity resembled that of CNI/methotrexate controls.

This clone is deemed medium-sized. Its antigen is not identified. Cyclophosphamide on days +3 and +4 followed busulfan-fludarabine conditioning and a marrow graft. V shed 3 bases and J 2 bases; nucleotides not matched to a gene: 6. CDR3 length equals 16 residues. Germline-derived CDR1 and CDR2 are PRHDT and FYEKMQ (reference sequence). Using immunoSEQ multiplex PCR, the repertoire was profiled, and TCRdb retains in-frame clones only, with some absent. The sample was found to contain about 870 clones, and every one recurs. Sample: PBMCs, taken after allogeneic stem cell transplant with posttransplant cyclophosphamide. The clonotype was recovered from a male patient in his thirties who received an allogeneic stem cell transplant from a related donor, was CMV-positive, and had no GVHD. Some T cells may have originated in the graft donor. The V call is TRBV13, the J call TRBJ2-7, with 11 bases fitting TRBD2. As DNA, the CDR3 is TGTGCCAGCAGCTTTCCGGGACTAGCGGTGACCTACGAGCAGTACTTC. Its protein product is CASSFPGLAVTYEQYF.